The rows below give T cell receptor beta chains drawn from one sample of a study of blood T cell repertoires in COVID-19. The data were produced by immunoSEQ multiplex PCR, yet TCRdb's version contains in-frame clones alone and is incomplete. Of around 260,000 clones listed, 88% are singletons. Material for sequencing was peripheral blood. The receptors were sampled from a human donor in a cohort sampled during active COVID-19. CDR3s include the opening cysteine and the closing phenylalanine or tryptophan.

cdr3_length | v_call | cdr3_aa
12 | TRBV30 | CAWGQGGYGYTF
14 | TRBV4-3 | CASSRDTGHNEQFF
15 | TRBV18 | CASSPGAGVTDTQYF
16 | TRBV7-8 | CASSPPGSGGNYEQYF
14 | TRBV20-1 | CSASRGANHYGYTF
13 | TRBV19 | CASRVAGENIQYF
16 | TRBV29-1 | CSVEGQGSATNEKLFF
13 | TRBV7-2 | CASKGESYNEQFF
15 | TRBV7-6 | CASSLDLGLAYGYTF
16 | TRBV27 | CASSLRQGQNLYEQYF
12 | TRBV5-6 | CASSFQGALLFF
15 | TRBV5-6 | CASSSFIRGEEKLFF
16 | TRBV27 | CASSLKGQGSNTEAFF
18 | TRBV27 | CASSFKGGDLYSNQPQHF
15 | TRBV11-2 | CASSLGRERADTQYF
18 | TRBV7-2 | CASSLAASTSGRRYEQYF
16 | TRBV19 | CASSARRDSGGQPQHF
16 | TRBV3-1/TRBV3-2 | CASSRRRQGAEYGYTF
14 | TRBV6-6 | CASSYPEVNTEAFF
14 | TRBV9 | CASSVGTGGNEQFF
14 | TRBV10-3 | CAISDLQGRTEAFF
14 | TRBV30 | CAWSAGQGPEEQYF
13 | TRBV5-4 | CASSLPSTAEAFF
17 | TRBV9 | CASSVFPGGTNTGELFF
16 | TRBV6-4 | CASSVNSGGGTDTQYF
13 | TRBV11-2 | CASGPTGGHEQYF
15 | TRBV30 | CAWSLAGLYQETQYF
10 | TRBV20-1 | CSASQETQYF
11 | TRBV20-1 | CSASHYNEQFF
12 | TRBV29-1 | CSVGQLNTEAFF
14 | TRBV7-8 | CASSKVGRENEQYF
15 | TRBV11-2 | CASSPARTPSYEQYF
14 | TRBV5-6 | CASRYREGVYGYTF